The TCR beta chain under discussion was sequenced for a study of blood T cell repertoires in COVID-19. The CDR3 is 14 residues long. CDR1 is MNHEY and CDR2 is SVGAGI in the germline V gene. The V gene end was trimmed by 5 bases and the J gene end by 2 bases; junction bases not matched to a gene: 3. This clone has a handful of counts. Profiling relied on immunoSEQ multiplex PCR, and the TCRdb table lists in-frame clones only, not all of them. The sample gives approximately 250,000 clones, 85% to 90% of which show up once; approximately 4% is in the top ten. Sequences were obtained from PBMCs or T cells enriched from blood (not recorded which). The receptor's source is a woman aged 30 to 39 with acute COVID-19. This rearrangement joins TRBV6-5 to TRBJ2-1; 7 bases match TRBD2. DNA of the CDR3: TGTGCCAGCAGTCGACTAGCTACCTACAATGAGCAGTTCTTC. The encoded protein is CASSRLATYNEQFF.